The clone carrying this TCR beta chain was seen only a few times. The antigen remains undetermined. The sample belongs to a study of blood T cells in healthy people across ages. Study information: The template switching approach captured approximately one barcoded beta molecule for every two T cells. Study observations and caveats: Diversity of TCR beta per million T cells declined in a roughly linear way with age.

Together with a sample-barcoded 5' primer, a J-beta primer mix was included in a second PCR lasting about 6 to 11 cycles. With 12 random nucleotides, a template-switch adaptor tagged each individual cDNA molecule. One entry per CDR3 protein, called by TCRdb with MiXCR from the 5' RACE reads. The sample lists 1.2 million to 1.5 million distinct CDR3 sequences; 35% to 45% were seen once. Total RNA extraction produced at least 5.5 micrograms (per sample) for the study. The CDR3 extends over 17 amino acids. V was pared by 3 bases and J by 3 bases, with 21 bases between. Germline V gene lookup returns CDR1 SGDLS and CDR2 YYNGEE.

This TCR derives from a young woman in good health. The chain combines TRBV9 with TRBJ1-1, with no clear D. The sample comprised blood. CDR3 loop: CASSAEGNPGRDTEAFF. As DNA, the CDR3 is TGTGCCAGCAGCGCGGAAGGGAACCCCGGCAGAGACACTGAAGCTTTCTTT.